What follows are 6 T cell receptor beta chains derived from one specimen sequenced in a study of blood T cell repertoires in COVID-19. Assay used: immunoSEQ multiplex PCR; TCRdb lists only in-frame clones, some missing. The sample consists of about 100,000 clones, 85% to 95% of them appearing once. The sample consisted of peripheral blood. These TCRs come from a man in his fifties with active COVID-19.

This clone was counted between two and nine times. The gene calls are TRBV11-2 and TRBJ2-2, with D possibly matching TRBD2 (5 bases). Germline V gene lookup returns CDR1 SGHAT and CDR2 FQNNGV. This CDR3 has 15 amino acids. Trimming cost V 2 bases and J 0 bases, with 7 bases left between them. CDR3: CASSLSGTNTGELFF. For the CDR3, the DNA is TGTGCCAGCAGCTTATCCGGGACGAACACCGGGGAGCTGTTTTTT. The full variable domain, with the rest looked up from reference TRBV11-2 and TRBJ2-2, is EAGVAQSPRYKIIEKRQSVAFWCNPISGHATLYWYQQILGQGPKLLIQFQNNGVVDDSQLPKDRFSAERLKGVDSTLKIQPAKLEDSAVYLCASSLSGTNTGELFFGEGSRLTVL.

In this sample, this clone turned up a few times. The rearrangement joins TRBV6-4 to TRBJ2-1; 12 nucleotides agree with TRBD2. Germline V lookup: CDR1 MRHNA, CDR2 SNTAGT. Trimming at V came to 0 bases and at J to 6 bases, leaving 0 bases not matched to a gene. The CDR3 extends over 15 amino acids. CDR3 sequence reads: CASSDSTSGSNEQFF. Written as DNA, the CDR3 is TGTGCCAGCAGTGACTCGACTAGCGGGAGCAATGAGCAGTTCTTC.

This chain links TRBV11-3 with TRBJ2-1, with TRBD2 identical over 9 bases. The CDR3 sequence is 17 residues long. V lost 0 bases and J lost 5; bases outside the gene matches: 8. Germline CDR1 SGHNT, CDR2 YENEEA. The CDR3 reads CASSLEYGGRANNEQFF. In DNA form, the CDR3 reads TGTGCCAGCAGCTTAGAGTACGGCGGGAGGGCCAACAATGAGCAGTTCTTC. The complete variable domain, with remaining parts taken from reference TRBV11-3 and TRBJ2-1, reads EAGVVQSPRYKIIEKKQPVAFWCNPISGHNTLYWYLQNLGQGPELLIRYENEEAVDDSQLPKDRFSAERLKGVDSTLKIQPAELGDSAVYLCASSLEYGGRANNEQFFGPGTRLTVL.

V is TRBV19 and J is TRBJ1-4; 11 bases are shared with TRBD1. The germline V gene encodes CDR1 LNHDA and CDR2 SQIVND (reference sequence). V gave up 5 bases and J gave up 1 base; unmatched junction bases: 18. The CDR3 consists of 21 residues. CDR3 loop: CASSYWTGGDVRSGTNEKLFF. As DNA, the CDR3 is TGTGCCAGTAGTTACTGGACAGGGGGCGACGTAAGATCGGGAACTAATGAAAAACTGTTTTTT.

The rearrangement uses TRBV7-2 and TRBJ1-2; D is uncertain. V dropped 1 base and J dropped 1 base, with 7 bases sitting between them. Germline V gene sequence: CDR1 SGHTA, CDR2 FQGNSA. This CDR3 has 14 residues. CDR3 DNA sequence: TGTGCCAGCAGCTTAGGAACTGTTAACTATGGCTACACCTTC. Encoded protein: CASSLGTVNYGYTF.

The CDR3 loop reads CAWSPRDYGYTF. CDR3 nucleotide sequence: TGTGCCTGGAGTCCCCGTGACTATGGCTACACCTTC. The chain carries TRBV30 and TRBJ1-2, with D uncertain. The CDR3 is 12 residues long. V was cut by 2 bases and J by 3 bases, with 7 bases left in between. Germline assignment: CDR1 GTSNPN and CDR2 SVGIG (reference sequence).